A few counts support the clone carrying this TCR beta chain. The germline V and J ends were trimmed by 11 bases and 2 bases, with 13 bases remaining between them. Germline V CDR1 and CDR2: MDHEN, SYDVKM. The CDR3 is 13 residues long. In the source study's methods: Nucleated cell number was recorded as an estimate derived from reference gene primer amplification. The table came from immunoSEQ multiplex PCR; TCRdb's copy has only in-frame clones and leaves some out. V, J and clone size derive from that table, while D and trimming were established from the DNA sequence. This sample carries 470,000 or so clones, around 88% of them seen once, and the ten largest clones take over 4%. The sample is drawn from a study of blood T cell repertoires in COVID-19. Study overall: The samples span acute and convalescent COVID-19 from the United States, Italy and Spain. From T cells, B-cell-depleted T cells, or PBMCs came the material, which was cDNA or gDNA.

Sequencing was carried out using peripheral blood. V and J are TRBV28 and TRBJ1-5; a possible D gene is TRBD1 (6 bases). The receptor was isolated from a woman aged 25 to 39 with acute or convalescent COVID-19. CDR3 sequence (DNA): TGTGCCTGGGGGGGCTGGGGCAATCAGCCCCAGCATTTT. Its translation is CAWGGWGNQPQHF.